Below are 21 T cell receptor beta chains sequenced from a single sample in a study of blood T cell repertoires in COVID-19. The table came from immunoSEQ multiplex PCR; TCRdb's copy has only in-frame clones and leaves some out. The sample yields 300,000 to 400,000 clones, 88% seen once. Sequenced: peripheral blood. The receptors derive from a woman in her 50s with active or convalescent COVID-19.

This clone was counted a few times. The chain links TRBV11-3 to TRBJ2-1, with TRBD2 as a possible D gene (5 bases). The CDR3 covers 16 residues. V was trimmed by 1 base and J by 8 bases, leaving 18 bases between them. The germline V gene has CDR1 SGHNT and CDR2 YENEEA. CDR3 DNA sequence: TGTGCCAGCAGCTTAGGCGCACTTACGGGAATCGATGAGCAGTTCTTC. Translating gives CASSLGALTGIDEQFF.

The chain uses TRBV7-2 and TRBJ1-2; no reliable D call. Germline values: CDR1 SGHTA, CDR2 FQGNSA. The V end was cut by 3 bases, the J end by 2 bases, with 4 bases between. The CDR3 spans 12 residues. CDR3 protein: CASSLGNYGYTF. The CDR3 region has the DNA TGTGCCAGCAGCTTGGGCAACTATGGCTACACCTTC.

The chain links TRBV7-3 to TRBJ2-3; no firm D call. The germline V gene encodes CDR1 SGHTA and CDR2 FQGTGA. The CDR3 extends over 13 amino acids. V shed 6 bases and J shed 3 bases, with 10 bases lying between them. CDR3: CASSPSWTDTQYF. CDR3 DNA: TGTGCCAGCAGTCCTAGTTGGACAGATACGCAGTATTTT.

The rearrangement uses TRBV3-1 (or the pseudogene TRBV3-2) and TRBJ2-1; D is unclear. V was clipped by 4 bases and J by 7 bases, with 11 bases between them. Germline CDR1 LGHDT, CDR2 YNNKEL (reference sequence). The CDR3 extends over 13 amino acids. The CDR3 loop reads CASSPSNGNEQFF. Written as DNA, the CDR3 is TGTGCCAGCAGCCCCTCAAACGGGAATGAGCAGTTCTTC.

J is TRBJ2-2 and V is TRBV28; possibly TRBD1 for D (6 bases). CDR3 length equals 11 residues. Germline CDR1 reads MDHEN; CDR2 reads SYDVKM. V lost 8 bases and J 6 bases, leaving 7 bases between the germline ends. DNA of the CDR3: TGTGCCAGCGAGGGGGCCGGGGAGCTGTTTTTT. Protein product: CASEGAGELFF.

This clone was seen a handful of times. Other DNA sequences from this sample encode an identical CDR3 as well. This sequence joins TRBV5-1 and TRBJ1-3, with unresolved D. Germline values: CDR1 SGHRS, CDR2 YFSETQ. This CDR3 has 13 residues. Trimming took off 0 bases at V and 4 bases at J, with 5 bases between the two ends. The CDR3 DNA reads TGCGCCAGCAGCTTGGCCGGGGGAAACACCATATATTTT. It yields the protein CASSLAGGNTIYF. Supplemented by reference TRBV5-1 and TRBJ1-3, the full variable domain reads KAGVTQTPRYLIKTRGQQVTLSCSPISGHRSVSWYQQTPGQGLQFLFEYFSETQRNKGNFPGRFSGRQFSNSRSEMNVSTLELGDSALYLCASSLAGGNTIYFGEGSWLTVV.

The rearrangement links TRBV3-1 (or the pseudogene TRBV3-2) to TRBJ2-7, with a weak D call TRBD1 (5 bases). The CDR3 extends over 15 amino acids. Germline CDR1 is LGHDT and CDR2 is YNNKEL (reference sequence). V shed 1 base and J shed 0 bases, with 10 bases lying between them. The CDR3 bases are TGTGCCAGCAGCCAAGGGCAGGGTGGCTCCTACGAGCAGTACTTC. Translation gives CASSQGQGGSYEQYF.

The genes are TRBV6-5 and TRBJ2-3; D perhaps matches TRBD2 (6 bases). The V gene's germline CDR1 is MNHEY and CDR2 SVGAGI. V gave up 8 bases and J gave up 6 bases, with 9 bases separating them. The CDR3 extends over 11 amino acids. CDR3 coding DNA: TGTGCCAGCGCAAGCGGGGATACGCAGTATTTT. It yields the protein CASASGDTQYF.

This chain uses TRBV18 with TRBJ1-4; D is perhaps TRBD1 (6 bases). CDR3 length: 14 amino acids. Germline CDR1 is KGHSH and CDR2 is LQKENI. Trimming left V 10 bases short and J 3 bases short, with 15 bases between. CDR3 residues: CAKYGGASNEKLFF. The CDR3 DNA reads TGTGCCAAATACGGGGGGGCCTCTAATGAAAAACTGTTTTTT.

The chain combines TRBV7-2 with TRBJ1-6; TRBD1 matches at 7 bases. J was trimmed by 11 bases and V by 3 bases; bases with no gene match: 7. Germline values: CDR1 SGHTA, CDR2 FQGNSA. The CDR3 covers 14 residues. The CDR3 is CASSFQGVRAPLHF. DNA for the CDR3: TGTGCCAGCAGCTTCCAGGGGGTCAGGGCACCCCTCCACTTT.

The gene calls are TRBV30 and TRBJ2-7; 8 nucleotides align to TRBD2. J lost 3 bases, V lost 8 bases, and 12 bases had no gene match. The germline gives CDR1 GTSNPN, CDR2 SVGIG (reference sequence). The CDR3 contains 14 residues. CDR3 region: CAGGFASGFYEQYF. CDR3 nucleotides: TGTGCCGGGGGGTTCGCTAGCGGGTTCTACGAGCAGTACTTC.

This clone was seen only once. The chain employs TRBV7-2 and TRBJ1-1; TRBD1 matches 8 bases. V trimming: 4 bases; J trimming: 0 bases; junction bases outside the gene matches: 4. The germline V gene has CDR1 SGHTA and CDR2 FQGNSA. The CDR3 is made up of 15 amino acids. This CDR3 is CASSSQGALNTEAFF. The CDR3 nucleotides are TGTGCCAGCAGCTCCCAGGGGGCGTTGAACACTGAAGCTTTCTTT.

The CDR3 nucleotides are TGCGCCAGCAGCTTAGAACCACTAGCGGACTACGAGCAGTACTTC. This translates into CASSLEPLADYEQYF. The V call is TRBV5-1, the J call TRBJ2-7; 8 bases are shared with TRBD2. The V segment lost 2 bases and the J segment 3 bases; nucleotides outside the gene matches: 7. The CDR3 covers 15 residues. Looked up from germline, CDR1 is SGHRS and CDR2 is YFSETQ.

This chain uses TRBV4-3 with TRBJ2-3, with TRBD2 identical over 11 bases. From germline, CDR1 is LGHNA and CDR2 YSLEER. The CDR3 has 15 residues. Unmatched junction bases numbered 7, after V lost 4 bases and J lost 7 bases. The CDR3, as DNA: TGCGCCAGCAGCCTGTTAGCGGGAGGGCCTTATACGCAGTATTTT. Amino acids: CASSLLAGGPYTQYF.

This chain uses TRBV27 with TRBJ1-6, with D possibly being TRBD1 (6 bases). Germline V gene sequence: CDR1 MNHEY, CDR2 SMNVEV (reference sequence). The length of the CDR3 is 16 residues. Trimming pared 4 bases from V and 5 bases from J, leaving 15 bases between. In DNA form, the CDR3 reads TGTGCCAGCAGTTCGATCCTCAGGGGCGATAATTCACCCCTCCACTTT. Residues: CASSSILRGDNSPLHF.

The chain employs TRBV29-1 and TRBJ2-1, with D hard to call. CDR3 length: 16 residues. The V end lost 4 bases, the J end lost 5 bases, and 21 bases lay between the germline ends. Germline V gene lookup returns CDR1 SQVTM and CDR2 ANQGSEA. In DNA form, the CDR3 reads TGCAGCGTTGGGCCTCTCAGAATTCAACGTGACAATGAGCAGTTCTTC. Protein sequence: CSVGPLRIQRDNEQFF.

The chain is built from TRBV28 and TRBJ1-5; tentative D call: TRBD1 (5 bases). V lost 6 bases to trimming and J lost 1 base, with 10 bases between them. The CDR3 has 14 residues. Per germline, CDR1 MDHEN and CDR2 SYDVKM. CDR3 residues: CASRTAMSNQPQHF. The CDR3 DNA sequence: TGTGCCAGCAGGACAGCTATGAGCAATCAGCCCCAGCATTTT.

V and J are TRBV6-5 and TRBJ1-5, with D possibly matching TRBD1 (5 bases). The CDR3 spans 14 residues. The V gene lost 4 bases and the J gene lost 6 bases, with 13 bases spanning the gap. The germline CDR1 and CDR2 sequences are MNHEY and SVGAGI. CDR3 coding DNA: TGTGCCAGCAGTTCCATGATCCAGGGTCAGCCCCAGCATTTT. It encodes CASSSMIQGQPQHF.

The genes are TRBV7-9 and TRBJ1-2; TRBD1 might be the D (5 bases). The CDR3 totals 14 residues. Trimming removed 5 bases from V and 4 bases from J, with 14 bases in between. Germline values: CDR1 SEHNR, CDR2 FQNEAQ (reference sequence). The CDR3 DNA sequence: TGTGCCAGCAGCCTTACCAGGGTGGGCTATGGCTACACCTTC. Amino acids: CASSLTRVGYGYTF.

This chain joins TRBV5-1 and TRBJ2-1; 13 bases line up with TRBD2. CDR1 SGHRS and CDR2 YFSETQ come from the germline V gene. This CDR3 has 16 residues. V dropped 5 bases and J dropped 3; count of bases not matched to a gene: 5. This CDR3 reads CASRLGLAGDYNEQFF. The CDR3 DNA is TGCGCCAGCAGACTTGGACTAGCGGGGGACTACAATGAGCAGTTCTTC.

CDR3 residues: CASSHAGQGPYEQYF. Here the CDR3 DNA reads TGCGCCAGCAGCCATGCGGGACAGGGTCCCTACGAGCAGTACTTC. The J gene is TRBJ2-7, the V gene TRBV4-3, with 9 bases matching TRBD1. Germline V gives CDR1 LGHNA, CDR2 YSLEER. The CDR3 consists of 15 residues. V lost 3 bases to trimming and J lost 2 bases; unmatched junction nucleotides: 5.